This T cell receptor (beta chain) was retrieved from a study of T cells in Graves' hyperthyroidism and ophthalmopathy. Overall study findings and caveats: Among thyroid clonotypes expanded above 0.001, most also appeared in blood. Ophthalmopathy stood apart from stable hyperthyroidism in a 13 V-J model.

J gave up 4 bases and V 5 bases, and 5 bases lay outside the gene matches. This CDR3 is built from 14 residues. Germline loops: CDR1 SGHAT, CDR2 FQNNGV. At least ten counts were recorded for this clonotype. Antigen: not known. Hyperthyroidism in the patients, aged 18 to 65, was newly diagnosed and under 2 months in duration. Investigators excluded patients with uncontrolled infection, other autoimmune disease, pregnancy or lactation. Amplified TCR beta CDR3 regions derived from RNA transcripts. TCR CDR3 regions were first amplified by RT-PCR with HTBI primers. TCRdb reanalysed the multiplex PCR reads using MiXCR and keeps one entry per CDR3 protein. The table records about 700,000 distinct CDR3 sequences, about 14% of them present only once.

This clonotype was obtained from a young woman with Graves' hyperthyroidism. Sequencing was carried out using blood. The chain links TRBV11-2 to TRBJ2-3, with 8 bases matching TRBD2. CDR3 DNA sequence: TGTGCCAGCAGCCGCGGGGGGCTGGCAGATACGCAGTATTTT. Translated: CASSRGGLADTQYF. The variable domain in full, with the rest retrieved from reference TRBV11-2 and TRBJ2-3, is EAGVAQSPRYKIIEKRQSVAFWCNPISGHATLYWYQQILGQGPKLLIQFQNNGVVDDSQLPKDRFSAERLKGVDSTLKIQPAKLEDSAVYLCASSRGGLADTQYFGPGTRLTVL.